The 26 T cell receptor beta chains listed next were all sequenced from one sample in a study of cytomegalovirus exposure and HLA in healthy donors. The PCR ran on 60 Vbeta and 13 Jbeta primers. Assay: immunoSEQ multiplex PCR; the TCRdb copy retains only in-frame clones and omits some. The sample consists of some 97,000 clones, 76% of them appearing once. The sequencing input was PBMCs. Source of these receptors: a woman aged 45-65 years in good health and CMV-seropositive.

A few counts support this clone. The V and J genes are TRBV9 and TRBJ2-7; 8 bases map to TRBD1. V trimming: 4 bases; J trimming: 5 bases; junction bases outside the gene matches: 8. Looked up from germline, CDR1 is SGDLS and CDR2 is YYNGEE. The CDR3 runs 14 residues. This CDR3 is CASSPRTGMDEQYF. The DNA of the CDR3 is TGTGCCAGCAGCCCTAGGACAGGGATGGACGAGCAGTACTTC.

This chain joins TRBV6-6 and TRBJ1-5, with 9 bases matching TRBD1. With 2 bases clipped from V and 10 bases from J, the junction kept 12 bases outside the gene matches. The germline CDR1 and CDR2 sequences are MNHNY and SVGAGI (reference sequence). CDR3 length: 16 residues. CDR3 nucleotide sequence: TGTGCCAGCAGTTACGGGGACAGGGCCCTCTTGTTTCCCCAGCATTTT. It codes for CASSYGDRALLFPQHF.

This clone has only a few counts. CDR3 DNA sequence: TGTGCCAGCAGCCCCGAGGGGAACACTGAAGCTTTCTTT. This encodes CASSPEGNTEAFF. The chain has TRBV9 and TRBJ1-1; D is ambiguous. Germline loops: CDR1 SGDLS, CDR2 YYNGEE. There are 13 residues in the CDR3. V was clipped by 4 bases and J by 1 base, with 8 bases between them.

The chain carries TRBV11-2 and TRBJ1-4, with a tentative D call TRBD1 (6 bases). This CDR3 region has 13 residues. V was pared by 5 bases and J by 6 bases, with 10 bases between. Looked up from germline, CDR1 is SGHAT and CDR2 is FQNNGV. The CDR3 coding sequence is TGTGCCAGCAGCCGCGCAGGGGATGAAAAACTGTTTTTT. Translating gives CASSRAGDEKLFF. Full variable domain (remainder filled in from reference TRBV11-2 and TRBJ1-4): EAGVAQSPRYKIIEKRQSVAFWCNPISGHATLYWYQQILGQGPKLLIQFQNNGVVDDSQLPKDRFSAERLKGVDSTLKIQPAKLEDSAVYLCASSRAGDEKLFFGSGTQLSVL.

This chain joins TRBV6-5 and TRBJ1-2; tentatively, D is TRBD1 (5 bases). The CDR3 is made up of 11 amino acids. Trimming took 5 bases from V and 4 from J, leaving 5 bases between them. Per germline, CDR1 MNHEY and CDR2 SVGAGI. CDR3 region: CASSQGYGYTF. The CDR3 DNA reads TGTGCCAGCAGTCAGGGCTATGGCTACACCTTC.

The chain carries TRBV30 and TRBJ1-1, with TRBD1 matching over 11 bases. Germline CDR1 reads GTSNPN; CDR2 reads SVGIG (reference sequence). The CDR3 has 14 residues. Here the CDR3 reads CGIEDRGPKTEAFF. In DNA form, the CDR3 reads TGTGGGATTGAGGACAGGGGGCCAAAGACTGAAGCTTTCTTT.

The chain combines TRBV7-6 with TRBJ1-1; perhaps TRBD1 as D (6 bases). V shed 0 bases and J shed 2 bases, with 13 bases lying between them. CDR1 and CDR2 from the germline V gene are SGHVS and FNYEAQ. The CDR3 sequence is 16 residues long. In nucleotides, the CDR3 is TGTGCCAGCAGCTTAGCGTGGGCGACAGGCAACACTGAAGCTTTCTTT. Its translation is CASSLAWATGNTEAFF.

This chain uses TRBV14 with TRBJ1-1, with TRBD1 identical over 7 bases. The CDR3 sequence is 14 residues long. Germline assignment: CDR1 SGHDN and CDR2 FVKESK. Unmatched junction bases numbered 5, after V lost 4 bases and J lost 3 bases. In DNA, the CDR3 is TGTGCCAGCAGCCGGGGACAGTGGGACACTGAAGCTTTCTTT. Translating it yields CASSRGQWDTEAFF.

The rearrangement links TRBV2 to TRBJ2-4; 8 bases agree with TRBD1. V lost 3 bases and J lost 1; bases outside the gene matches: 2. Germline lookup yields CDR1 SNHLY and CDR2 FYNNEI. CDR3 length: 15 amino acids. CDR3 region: CASSDRDRAKNIQYF. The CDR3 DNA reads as TGTGCCAGCAGTGATCGGGACAGGGCCAAAAACATTCAGTACTTC.

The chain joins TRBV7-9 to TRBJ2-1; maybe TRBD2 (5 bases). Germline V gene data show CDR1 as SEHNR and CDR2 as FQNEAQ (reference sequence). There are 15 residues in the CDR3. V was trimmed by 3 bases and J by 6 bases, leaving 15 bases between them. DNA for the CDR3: TGTGCCAGCAGCTTGGGGAAGCGGAGACCCAATGAGCAGTTCTTC. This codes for CASSLGKRRPNEQFF.

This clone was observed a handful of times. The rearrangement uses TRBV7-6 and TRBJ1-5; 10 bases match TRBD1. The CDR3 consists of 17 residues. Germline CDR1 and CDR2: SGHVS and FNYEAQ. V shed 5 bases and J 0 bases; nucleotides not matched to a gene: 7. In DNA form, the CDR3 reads TGTGCCAGCAGCCCCGGGACAGGGGCCTTTAGCAATCAGCCCCAGCATTTT. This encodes CASSPGTGAFSNQPQHF.

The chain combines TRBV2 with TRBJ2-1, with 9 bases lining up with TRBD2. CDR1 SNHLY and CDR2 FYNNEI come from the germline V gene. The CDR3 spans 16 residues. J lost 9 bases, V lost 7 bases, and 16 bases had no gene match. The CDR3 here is CASIVAAGGPTSEQFF. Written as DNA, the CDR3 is TGTGCCAGCATAGTCGCTGCGGGAGGGCCAACAAGTGAGCAGTTCTTC.

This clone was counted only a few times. The CDR3 reads CASSPWDDRSSYNEQFF. In DNA, the CDR3 is TGCGCCAGCAGTCCCTGGGACGACAGGAGCTCCTACAATGAGCAGTTCTTC. This rearrangement joins TRBV4-1 to TRBJ2-1; D is perhaps TRBD1 (6 bases). The V and J ends lost 6 bases and 0 bases respectively, with 18 bases between them. The CDR3 sequence is 17 residues long. Per germline, CDR1 MGHRA and CDR2 YSYEKL.

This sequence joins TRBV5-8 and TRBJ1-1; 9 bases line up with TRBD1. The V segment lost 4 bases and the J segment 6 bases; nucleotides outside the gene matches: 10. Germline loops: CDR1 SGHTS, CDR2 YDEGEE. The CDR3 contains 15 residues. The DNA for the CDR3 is TGTGCCAGCAGCCCATGGCGACAGGGGGACGCTGAAGCTTTCTTT. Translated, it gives CASSPWRQGDAEAFF.

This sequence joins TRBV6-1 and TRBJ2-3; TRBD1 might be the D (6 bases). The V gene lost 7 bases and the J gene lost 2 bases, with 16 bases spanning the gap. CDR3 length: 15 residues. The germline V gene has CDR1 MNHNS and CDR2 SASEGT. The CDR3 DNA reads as TGTGCCAGCACTAGGACAGAGTTACTCACAGATACGCAGTATTTT. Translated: CASTRTELLTDTQYF.

CDR3 region: CASSVSLVPGVDTEAFF. The DNA for the CDR3 is TGTGCCAGCAGCGTCTCCCTTGTTCCCGGGGTGGACACTGAAGCTTTCTTT. V is TRBV9 and J is TRBJ1-1; D gene unclear. CDR1 is SGDLS, CDR2 YYNGEE, per germline. The CDR3 sequence is 17 residues long. V was shortened by 2 bases and J by 3 bases, with 20 bases between the two germline ends. Combining the CDR3 with reference TRBV9 and TRBJ1-1 gives the whole variable domain DSGVTQTPKHLITATGQRVTLRCSPRSGDLSVYWYQQSLDQGLQFLIQYYNGEERAKGNILERFSAQQFPDLHSELNLSSLELGDSALYFCASSVSLVPGVDTEAFFGQGTRLTVV.

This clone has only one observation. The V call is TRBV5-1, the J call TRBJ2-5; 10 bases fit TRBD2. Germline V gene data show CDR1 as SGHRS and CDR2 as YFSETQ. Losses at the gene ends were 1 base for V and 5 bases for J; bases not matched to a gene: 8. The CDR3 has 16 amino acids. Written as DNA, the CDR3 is TGCGCCAGCAGCTTGAATAGCGGGGGGTCATGGGAGACCCAGTACTTC. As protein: CASSLNSGGSWETQYF. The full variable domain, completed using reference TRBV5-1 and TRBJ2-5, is KAGVTQTPRYLIKTRGQQVTLSCSPISGHRSVSWYQQTPGQGLQFLFEYFSETQRNKGNFPGRFSGRQFSNSRSEMNVSTLELGDSALYLCASSLNSGGSWETQYFGPGTRLLVL.

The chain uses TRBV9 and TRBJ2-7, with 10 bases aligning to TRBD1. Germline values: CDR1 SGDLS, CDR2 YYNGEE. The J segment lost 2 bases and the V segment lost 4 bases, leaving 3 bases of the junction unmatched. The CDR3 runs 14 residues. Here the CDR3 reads CASSPGTGAYEQYF. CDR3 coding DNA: TGTGCCAGCAGCCCCGGGACAGGGGCCTACGAGCAGTACTTC.

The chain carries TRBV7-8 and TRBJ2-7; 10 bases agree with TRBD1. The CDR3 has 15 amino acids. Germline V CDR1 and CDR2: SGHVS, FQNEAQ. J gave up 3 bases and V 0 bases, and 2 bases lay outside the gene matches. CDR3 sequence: CASSLAGDRGYEQYF. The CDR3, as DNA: TGTGCCAGCAGCTTAGCGGGGGACAGGGGCTACGAGCAGTACTTC.

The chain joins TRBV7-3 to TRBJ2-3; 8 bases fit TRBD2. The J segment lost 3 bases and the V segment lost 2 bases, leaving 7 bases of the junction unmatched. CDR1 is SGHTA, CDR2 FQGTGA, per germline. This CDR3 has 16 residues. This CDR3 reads CASSLGSGSGTDTQYF. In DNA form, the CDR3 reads TGTGCCAGCAGCTTAGGGAGCGGGAGCGGGACAGATACGCAGTATTTT.

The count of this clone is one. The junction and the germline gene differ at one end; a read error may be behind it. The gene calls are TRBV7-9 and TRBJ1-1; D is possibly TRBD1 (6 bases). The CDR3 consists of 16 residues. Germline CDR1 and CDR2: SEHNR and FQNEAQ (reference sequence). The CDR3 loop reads CSSSTTARGWNTEAFF. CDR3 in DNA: TGTTCCAGCAGCACTACTGCCAGGGGTTGGAACACTGAAGCTTTCTTT. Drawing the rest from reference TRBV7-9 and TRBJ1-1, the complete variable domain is DTGVSQNPRHKITKRGQNVTFRCDPISEHNRLYWYRQTLGQGPEFLTYFQNEAQLEKSRLLSDRFSAERPKGSFSTLEIQRTEQGDSAMYLCSSSTTARGWNTEAFFGQGTRLTVV.

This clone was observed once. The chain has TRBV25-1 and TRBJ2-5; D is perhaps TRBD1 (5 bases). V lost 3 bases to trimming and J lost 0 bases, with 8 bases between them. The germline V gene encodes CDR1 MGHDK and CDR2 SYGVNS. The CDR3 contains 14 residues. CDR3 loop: CASSDWTNQETQYF. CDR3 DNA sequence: TGTGCCAGCAGTGATTGGACAAACCAAGAGACCCAGTACTTC.

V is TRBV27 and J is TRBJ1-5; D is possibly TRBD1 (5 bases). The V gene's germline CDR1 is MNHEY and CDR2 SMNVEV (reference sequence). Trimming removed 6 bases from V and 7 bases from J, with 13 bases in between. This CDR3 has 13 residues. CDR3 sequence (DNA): TGTGCCAGCAGCTACAGGTTTGGACAGCCCCAGCATTTT. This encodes CASSYRFGQPQHF.

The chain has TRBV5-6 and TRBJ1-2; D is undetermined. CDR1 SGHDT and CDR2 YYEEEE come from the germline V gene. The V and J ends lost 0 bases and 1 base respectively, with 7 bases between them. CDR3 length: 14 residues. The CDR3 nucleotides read TGTGCCAGCAGCTTGGGAGGAAGTAACTATGGCTACACCTTC. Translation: CASSLGGSNYGYTF.

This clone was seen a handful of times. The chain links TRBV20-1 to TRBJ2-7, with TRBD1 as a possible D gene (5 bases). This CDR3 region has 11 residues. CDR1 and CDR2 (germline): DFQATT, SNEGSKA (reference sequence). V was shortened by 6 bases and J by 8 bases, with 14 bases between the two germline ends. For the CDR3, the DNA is TGCAGTGCGCTACTCCAGGGCCAGCAGTACTTC. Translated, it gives CSALLQGQQYF.

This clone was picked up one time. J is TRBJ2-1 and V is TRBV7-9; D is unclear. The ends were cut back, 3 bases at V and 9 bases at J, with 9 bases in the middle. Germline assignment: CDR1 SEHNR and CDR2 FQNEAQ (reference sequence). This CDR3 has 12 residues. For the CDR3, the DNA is TGTGCCAGCAGCTTTGGTAGAACTGAGCAGTTCTTC. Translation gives CASSFGRTEQFF.